This T cell receptor (beta chain) was captured by sequencing in a study of type 1 and type 2 diabetes patients. PCR was run on genomic DNA. Amplification of the beta chain CDR3 used 30 forward and 13 reverse multiplex primers. TCRdb reprocessed the multiplex PCR reads via MiXCR and lists one record per CDR3 protein. The sample has a few hundred thousand distinct CDR3 sequences; roughly 50% are singletons. The sample holds a few counts of this clonotype. The CDR3 loop spans 13 amino acids. Germline CDR1 and CDR2: WNHNN and SYGVQD (reference sequence). V was shortened by 2 bases and J by 9 bases, with 14 bases between the two germline ends.

V gene TRBV10-1 combines with J gene TRBJ2-7, with D possibly being TRBD1 (5 bases). The sequence was collected from a man in his late teens or twenties with type 2 diabetes. Sequenced material: peripheral blood mononuclear cells (PBMCs). The CDR3 nucleotides are TGCGCCAGCAGTGAGACAGGAACCTCTCGGCAGTACTTC. Encoded protein: CASSETGTSRQYF.